Given below is one TCR beta chain in context. A much larger clone differs by one base, so this may be a read error. TCR beta libraries were built with iRepertoire HTBI primers and Arm-PCR of CDR3 regions. MiXCR, applied by TCRdb to the multiplex PCR reads, yields one record per CDR3 protein. The table shows fewer than 450,000 distinct CDR3 sequences, with 23% occurring only once. Time point in this sample: persistent/refractory GD, antithyroid drugs over 5 years with positive TRAb. The TCR library was made from RNA that had been extracted from PBMCs in TRIzol. This entry belongs to a study of regulatory T cells in long-lasting Graves disease. This CDR3 spans 15 amino acids. V shed 2 bases, J shed 4 bases, and the junction held 7 bases outside the gene matches. Per the germline V gene, CDR1 is MNHNS and CDR2 is SASEGT.

The TCR originated in a female donor with Graves disease. This sample comprised peripheral blood mononuclear cells (PBMCs), obtained when the disease was refractory, from a patient treated with antithyroid drugs. The V and J genes are TRBV6-1 and TRBJ1-2, with 7 nucleotides matching TRBD1. The chain's CDR3 is CASSEPRGQSYGYTF. The CDR3 bases are TGTGCCAGCAGTGAACCTCGGGGACAGAGCTATGGCTACACCTTC.